This TCR beta chain was sequenced for a study of blood T cells in healthy people across ages (dated by TCRdb to the mid-2010s). About the full investigation: In model experiments, roughly one uniquely barcoded TCR beta cDNA molecule per two T cells was captured by template switching. Age-related changes in TCR beta repertoire diversity were measured in the study by deep sequencing normalized with unique cDNA molecular identifiers. Four age groups were formed from the donors: young (average approximately 15 years), middle-aged (just under 40), aged (around 62) and long-lived (more than 75). Using the same blood draw, the study looked at two additional independent replicas of 1 million unique cDNA reads for two donors, one aged 18 to 30 and the other aged 80 or older. To avoid experimental bias, donors of different ages were distributed randomly across sequencing lanes. The full study reports these points: Donor CMV infection status was unknown, potentially confounding age-related changes in expanded clonotypes. Since profiling was done on bulk unsorted PBMCs, naive and antigen-experienced compartments could not be conclusively compared. The long-lived group showed more naive CD4+ T cells, fewer expanded clones and increased TCR diversity than the aged group, suggesting age selection. As age increased, observed TCR beta diversity per million T cells dropped in a roughly linear way, and a significant reduction was already evident by age approximately 40. A strong correlation was found between observed TCR beta diversity and the percentage of naive T cells measured by flow cytometry. Estimates of total diversity based on one million sequenced T cells were regarded as lower bounds and as underestimates.

Systemically healthy Caucasian individuals from Russia, 39 in total and aged about 6 to 100 years, were included as donors. Each donor gave around 9.9 milliliters of peripheral blood, collected into EDTA-treated Vacutainer tubes. PBMCs were isolated by Ficoll-Paque density-gradient centrifugation, with at least 7 million obtained per sample. Total RNA, at least 6 micrograms per sample, was extracted from PBMCs with Trizol reagent. For every donor, an aliquot of PBMCs went through flow cytometry to measure the percentages of naive CD45RAhigh/CD27high T cells. Inclusive of the bounding cysteine and phenylalanine, the CDR3 is 17 residues long. Only the CDR3 part of the read is kept: 51 bases, read in frame from the first base. The CDR1 and CDR2 encoded by the germline V gene are LGHNA and YSLEER. As to this clonotype: Its antigen target is currently unknown. This may stem from a read error, because a much larger clone lies one nucleotide away.

Library prep was done by 5' RACE. Data came from an Illumina HiSeq 2500. A second 7 to 11 cycle PCR used a sample-barcoded 5' primer and a J-beta primer mix. A unique molecular identifier was introduced onto each TCR beta cDNA molecule by a template-switch 5' adaptor carrying 12 random nucleotides. Each sample yielded at least 2.5 million CDR3-containing paired-end reads. All of the RNA was converted into first-strand cDNA using the Mint cDNA synthesis kit, with a TRBC-specific oligonucleotide serving as the primer. After uracil-DNA glycosylase treatment, a first 18-cycle PCR used universal primers M1SS and BC2_uni_R on all cDNA. The published analysis was carried out like this. For normalization, 1 million high-quality reads, each with a distinct molecular identifier, were randomly selected from each sample. Reads with shared molecular identifiers were discarded instead of being binned into consensus sequences. MiTCR, run with a Q25 quality threshold and the strictest error-elimination algorithm, handled CDR3 identification, clonotype clustering and error correction. A nonparametric unseen species model with Euler transformation was used to estimate a lower bound on total TCR beta diversity. TCRdb redid the processing of the public reads, applying fastp at Q25 and MiXCR, and retained in-frame beta chains. Rows merge per CDR3 protein into single entries with the most common DNA and genes. These V and J calls originate from TCRdb's pipeline instead of the authors' own analysis. The sample table records fewer than 1,000,000 distinct CDR3 sequences; around 43% of these occur just once. The ten largest clones add up to roughly a fifth of the sample.

The specimen sequenced was blood. This receptor was obtained from a man in his fifties or sixties in good health. Rearrangement joined TRBV4-3 to TRBJ2-7, with a weak D call of TRBD1 (6 bases match). Here the CDR3 is given as CASGQTLPRDILYEQYF. The nucleotides are TGCGCCAGCGGCCAAACATTACCTCGGGACATCCTCTACGAGCAGTACTTC.